This TCR beta chain derives from a study of cytomegalovirus exposure and HLA in healthy donors. Regarding the study as a whole: In a later analysis, DRB1 alleles had the most associated TCRs; HLA-C alleles the fewest. Researchers catalogued about 150 TCR beta chains as cytomegalovirus-associated.

A multiplex PCR was run with 60 Vbeta primers and 13 Jbeta primers. Here immunoSEQ multiplex PCR was the method, and the copy in TCRdb shows in-frame clones only, minus some. The sample has 130,000 or so clones; about three quarters are singletons. The CDR3 is made up of 14 amino acids. The germline V and J ends were trimmed by 2 bases and 3 bases, with 8 bases remaining between them. Germline V gives CDR1 ENHRY, CDR2 SYGVKD. On this clone itself: What it binds is unknown.

The receptor was isolated from a man between 35 and 55 years old in good health and CMV-seropositive. This chain links TRBV10-3 with TRBJ2-1, with D possibly being TRBD2 (6 bases). The source material was PBMCs. The CDR3 DNA reads TGTGCCATCAGTGAGCAGGGAGGCTACAATGAGCAGTTCTTC. Its protein product is CAISEQGGYNEQFF.